The rows below give T cell receptor beta chains drawn from one sample of a study of blood T cells in healthy people across ages. TCRdb reanalysed the 5' RACE reads using MiXCR and keeps one entry per CDR3 protein. The sample lists about 580,000 distinct CDR3 sequences; around 50% were seen once. The sequenced sample consisted of blood. These receptors came from a man aged 80 or over in good health. Both conserved end residues are part of each CDR3. A D gene is named only where the DNA matches it firmly. Size is omitted from some rows. Given values are once, few, many or a class for expanded clones.

clone size: .; D gene: TRBD2; V gene: TRBV28; J gene: TRBJ2-7; CDR3 DNA: TGTGCCGGCAGTTTCCCCGGGACTAGCGGGAGCCGGTCTTCCTACGAGCAGTACTTC; CDR3 protein: CAGSFPGTSGSRSSYEQYF
clone size: .; D gene: .; V gene: TRBV7-6; J gene: TRBJ1-2; CDR3 DNA: TGTGCCAGCAGCTCAGCAACAGGGACCTATGGCTACACCTTC; CDR3 protein: CASSSATGTYGYTF
clone size: .; D gene: TRBD2; V gene: TRBV3-1; J gene: TRBJ2-1; CDR3 DNA: TGTGCCAGCAGCCAAGGTCTTCGGCGGGGGGAAAAGGAGCAGTTCTTC; CDR3 protein: CASSQGLRRGEKEQFF
clone size: .; D gene: .; V gene: TRBV9; J gene: TRBJ2-5; CDR3 DNA: TGTGCCAGCAGCGTAGCTTTGTGGCAAGAGACCCAGTACTTC; CDR3 protein: CASSVALWQETQYF
clone size: .; D gene: .; V gene: TRBV27; J gene: TRBJ2-7; CDR3 DNA: TGTGCCAGCAGTTTATCGGCGGGGGCCTCCTACGAGCAGTACTTC; CDR3 protein: CASSLSAGASYEQYF
clone size: few; D gene: TRBD2; V gene: TRBV20-1; J gene: TRBJ2-1; CDR3 DNA: TGCAGTGCTAGAGATTCCAGCGGGAGAGATGAGCAGTTCTTC; CDR3 protein: CSARDSSGRDEQFF
clone size: few; D gene: TRBD1; V gene: TRBV25-1; J gene: TRBJ2-7; CDR3 DNA: TGTGCCAGCAGTGAACCCGGACAGGTTGCCCACGAGCAGTACTTC; CDR3 protein: CASSEPGQVAHEQYF
clone size: .; D gene: .; V gene: TRBV6-2/TRBV6-3; J gene: TRBJ2-7; CDR3 DNA: TGTGCCAGCAGCCTAAGCCCCAAAGACGAGCAGTACTTC; CDR3 protein: CASSLSPKDEQYF
clone size: many; D gene: .; V gene: TRBV6-5; J gene: TRBJ2-7; CDR3 DNA: TGTGCCAGCACTGCCACAGCCACCTACGAGCAGTACTTC; CDR3 protein: CASTATATYEQYF
clone size: .; D gene: TRBD2; V gene: TRBV5-1; J gene: TRBJ2-7; CDR3 DNA: TGCGCCAGCAGCCCCTCTCGGACTAGCGGTGGCTCCTACGAGCAGTACTTC; CDR3 protein: CASSPSRTSGGSYEQYF
clone size: few; D gene: .; V gene: TRBV7-2; J gene: TRBJ1-4; CDR3 DNA: TGTGCCAGCAGCTTAGTGGGGGCGGGTGAAAAACTGTTTTTT; CDR3 protein: CASSLVGAGEKLFF
clone size: .; D gene: TRBD1; V gene: TRBV12-3/TRBV12-4; J gene: TRBJ1-1; CDR3 DNA: TGTGCCAGCAGAGGTGGACAGGGATCCACTGAAGCTTTCTTT; CDR3 protein: CASRGGQGSTEAFF
clone size: few; D gene: .; V gene: TRBV25-1; J gene: TRBJ2-7; CDR3 DNA: TGTGCCAGCAGTGAAGGGGTAGGGGTTACTCCCTACGAGCAGTACTTC; CDR3 protein: CASSEGVGVTPYEQYF
clone size: .; D gene: .; V gene: TRBV7-2; J gene: TRBJ2-2; CDR3 DNA: TGTGCCAGCAGCTTATCCCGGGCGATCGCCGGGGAGCTGTTTTTT; CDR3 protein: CASSLSRAIAGELFF
clone size: few; D gene: TRBD2; V gene: TRBV18; J gene: TRBJ2-7; CDR3 DNA: TGTGCCAGCTCACCGGCGGGGGACGAGCAGTACTTC; CDR3 protein: CASSPAGDEQYF
clone size: .; D gene: TRBD2; V gene: TRBV4-3; J gene: TRBJ2-3; CDR3 DNA: TGCGCCAGCAGAGAGACCGCTAGCGGGAGGGCCACAGATACGCAGTATTTT; CDR3 protein: CASRETASGRATDTQYF
clone size: .; D gene: .; V gene: TRBV20-1; J gene: TRBJ1-1; CDR3 DNA: TGCAGTGCTTCCAGTCCCGAAATGTTTGAAGCTTTCTTT; CDR3 protein: CSASSPEMFEAFF
clone size: .; D gene: TRBD1; V gene: TRBV5-1; J gene: TRBJ2-7; CDR3 DNA: TGCGCCAGCAGCTTCGGACAGGAACTAAAAACGTCGACCTACGAGCAGTACTTC; CDR3 protein: CASSFGQELKTSTYEQYF
clone size: .; D gene: .; V gene: TRBV12-3/TRBV12-4; J gene: TRBJ1-5; CDR3 DNA: TGTGCCAGCAGGGGCGGTTTTAGCAATCAGCCCCAGCATTTT; CDR3 protein: CASRGGFSNQPQHF
clone size: few; D gene: TRBD2; V gene: TRBV20-1; J gene: TRBJ2-7; CDR3 DNA: TGCAGTGCTCCCCCCGGGACTAGCGTTGCCTACGAGCAGTACTTC; CDR3 protein: CSAPPGTSVAYEQYF
clone size: .; D gene: .; V gene: TRBV7-2; J gene: TRBJ1-1; CDR3 DNA: TGTGCCAGCAGCGCAGACAGGCTGGCGAACACTGAAGCTTTCTTT; CDR3 protein: CASSADRLANTEAFF
clone size: .; D gene: .; V gene: TRBV9; J gene: TRBJ2-7; CDR3 DNA: TGTGCCAGGTCCCCAGGAAGCTACGAGCAGTACTTC; CDR3 protein: CARSPGSYEQYF
clone size: few; D gene: TRBD2; V gene: TRBV20-1; J gene: TRBJ2-1; CDR3 DNA: TGCAGTGCTAGAGCTCTAGCGGGGGGGGCCAATGAGCAGTTCTTC; CDR3 protein: CSARALAGGANEQFF
clone size: .; D gene: .; V gene: TRBV30; J gene: TRBJ2-5; CDR3 DNA: TGTGCCTGGAGTGTAGCGTTGGAGCAGTACTTC; CDR3 protein: CAWSVALEQYF
clone size: few; D gene: TRBD1; V gene: TRBV7-6; J gene: TRBJ1-6; CDR3 DNA: TGTGCCAGCAGCGAGGCGACAGGGCCCTATTATAATTCACCCCTCCACTTT; CDR3 protein: CASSEATGPYYNSPLHF
clone size: .; D gene: .; V gene: TRBV9; J gene: TRBJ2-5; CDR3 DNA: TGTGCCAGCAGCGTAGAGATGGTAGAAGAGACCCAGTACTTC; CDR3 protein: CASSVEMVEETQYF
clone size: few; D gene: .; V gene: TRBV6-6; J gene: TRBJ1-1; CDR3 DNA: TGTGCCAGCAGTTACCGCGGAGGCACTGAAGCTTTCTTT; CDR3 protein: CASSYRGGTEAFF
clone size: .; D gene: .; V gene: TRBV20-1; J gene: TRBJ1-2; CDR3 DNA: TGCAGTGCTAGAGGGCCGACGGGACCCGCCTACGGCTACACCTTC; CDR3 protein: CSARGPTGPAYGYTF
clone size: .; D gene: .; V gene: TRBV5-1; J gene: TRBJ1-1; CDR3 DNA: TGCGCCAGCAGCTTGAGTGGGACACAGAACACTGAAGCTTTCTTT; CDR3 protein: CASSLSGTQNTEAFF
clone size: .; D gene: .; V gene: TRBV27; J gene: TRBJ2-7; CDR3 DNA: TGTGCCAGCAGTTTCACAGGGCCCTACGAGCAGTACTTC; CDR3 protein: CASSFTGPYEQYF
clone size: .; D gene: .; V gene: TRBV9; J gene: TRBJ1-5; CDR3 DNA: TGTGCCAGCAGCGTCAGCGGGACACCGAATCAGCCCCAGCATTTT; CDR3 protein: CASSVSGTPNQPQHF
clone size: .; D gene: .; V gene: TRBV6-6; J gene: TRBJ1-6; CDR3 DNA: TGTGCCAGCAGGGGGGGACCGGATAATTCACCACCCCACTTT; CDR3 protein: CASRGGPDNSPPHF
clone size: .; D gene: TRBD1; V gene: TRBV25-1; J gene: TRBJ1-6; CDR3 DNA: TGTGCCAGCAGTCAACAGGGGAATTCACCCCTCCACTTT; CDR3 protein: CASSQQGNSPLHF
clone size: few; D gene: .; V gene: TRBV10-3; J gene: TRBJ2-3; CDR3 DNA: TGTGCCATCAGTGAGTCGAATCCCCTCCTAGATTCGCAGTATTTT; CDR3 protein: CAISESNPLLDSQYF
clone size: .; D gene: TRBD1; V gene: TRBV28; J gene: TRBJ2-7; CDR3 DNA: TGTGCCAGCACCAGGACAGGGGGTTACTTCGAGCAGTACTTC; CDR3 protein: CASTRTGGYFEQYF
clone size: .; D gene: .; V gene: TRBV20-1; J gene: TRBJ2-5; CDR3 DNA: TGCAGTGCTAGAGATCGCGGGCGTAACGGAGAGACCCAGTACTTC; CDR3 protein: CSARDRGRNGETQYF
clone size: .; D gene: .; V gene: TRBV7-2; J gene: TRBJ1-2; CDR3 DNA: TGTGCCAGCAGCTTAGCTGGGGACGCGCAGGGCTACACCTTC; CDR3 protein: CASSLAGDAQGYTF